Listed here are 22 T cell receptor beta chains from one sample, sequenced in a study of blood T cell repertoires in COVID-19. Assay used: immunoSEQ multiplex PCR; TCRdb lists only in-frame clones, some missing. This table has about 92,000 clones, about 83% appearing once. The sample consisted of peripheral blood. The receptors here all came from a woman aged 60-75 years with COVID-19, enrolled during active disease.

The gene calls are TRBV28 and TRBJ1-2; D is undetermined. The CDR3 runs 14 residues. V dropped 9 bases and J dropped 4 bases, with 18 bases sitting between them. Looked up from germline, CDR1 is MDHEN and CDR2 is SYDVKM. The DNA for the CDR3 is TGTGCCAGTAAACACCCAACGGAGGTCTATGGCTACACCTTC. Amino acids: CASKHPTEVYGYTF.

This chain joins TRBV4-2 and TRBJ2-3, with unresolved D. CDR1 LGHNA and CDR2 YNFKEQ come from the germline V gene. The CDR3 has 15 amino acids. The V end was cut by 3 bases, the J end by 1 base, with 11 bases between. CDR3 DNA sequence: TGTGCCAGCAGCCAGGAGTACCTGGGCACAGATACGCAGTATTTT. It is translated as CASSQEYLGTDTQYF.

The CDR3 here is CASSPSRDTQYF. DNA for the CDR3: TGTGCCAGCAGCCCCTCCCGAGATACGCAGTATTTT. V and J are TRBV7-8 and TRBJ2-3, with no clear D. Germline lookup yields CDR1 SGHVS and CDR2 FQNEAQ. The CDR3 totals 12 residues. The V gene lost 5 bases and the J gene lost 5 bases, with 8 bases spanning the gap.

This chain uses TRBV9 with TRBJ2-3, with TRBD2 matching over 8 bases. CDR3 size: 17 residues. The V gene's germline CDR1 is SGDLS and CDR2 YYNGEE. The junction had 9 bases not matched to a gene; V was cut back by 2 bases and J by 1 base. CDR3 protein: CASSVAPRGGGTDTQYF. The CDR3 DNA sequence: TGTGCCAGCAGCGTCGCCCCCCGGGGGGGAGGCACAGATACGCAGTATTTT.

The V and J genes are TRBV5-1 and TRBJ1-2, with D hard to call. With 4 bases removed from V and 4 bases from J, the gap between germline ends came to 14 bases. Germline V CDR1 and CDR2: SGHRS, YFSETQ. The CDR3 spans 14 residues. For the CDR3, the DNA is TGCGCCAGCAGCCTAGATCCGGGAGTCTATGGCTACACCTTC. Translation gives CASSLDPGVYGYTF.

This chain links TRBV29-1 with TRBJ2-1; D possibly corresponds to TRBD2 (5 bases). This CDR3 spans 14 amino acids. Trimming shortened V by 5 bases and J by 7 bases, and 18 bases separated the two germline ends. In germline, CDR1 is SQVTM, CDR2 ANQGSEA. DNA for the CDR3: TGCAGCGTTCTACTAGATCAAATGGGGAATGAGCAGTTCTTC. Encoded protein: CSVLLDQMGNEQFF.

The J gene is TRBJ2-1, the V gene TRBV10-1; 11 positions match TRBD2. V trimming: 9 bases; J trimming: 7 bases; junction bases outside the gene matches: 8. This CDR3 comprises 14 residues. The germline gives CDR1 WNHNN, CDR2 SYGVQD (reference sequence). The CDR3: CASGASGGTNEQFF. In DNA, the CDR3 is TGCGCCAGTGGGGCTAGCGGGGGGACGAATGAGCAGTTCTTC.

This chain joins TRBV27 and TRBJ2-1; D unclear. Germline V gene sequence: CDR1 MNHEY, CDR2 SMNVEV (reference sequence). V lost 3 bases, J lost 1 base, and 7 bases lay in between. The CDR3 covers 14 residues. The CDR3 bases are TGTGCCAGCAGTTTTTGGAGTTCCTACAATGAGCAGTTCTTC. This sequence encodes CASSFWSSYNEQFF.

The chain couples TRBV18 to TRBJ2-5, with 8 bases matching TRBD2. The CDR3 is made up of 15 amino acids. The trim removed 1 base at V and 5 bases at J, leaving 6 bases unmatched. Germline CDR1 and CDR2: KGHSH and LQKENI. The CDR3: CASSPLAGSTETQYF. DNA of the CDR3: TGTGCCAGCTCACCACTAGCGGGGAGTACGGAGACCCAGTACTTC.

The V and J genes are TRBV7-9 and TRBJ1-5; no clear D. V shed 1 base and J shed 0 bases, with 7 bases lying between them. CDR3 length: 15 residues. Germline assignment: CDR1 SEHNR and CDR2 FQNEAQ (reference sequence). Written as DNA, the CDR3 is TGTGCCAGCAGCTTAGGACAATATAGCAATCAGCCCCAGCATTTT. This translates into CASSLGQYSNQPQHF.

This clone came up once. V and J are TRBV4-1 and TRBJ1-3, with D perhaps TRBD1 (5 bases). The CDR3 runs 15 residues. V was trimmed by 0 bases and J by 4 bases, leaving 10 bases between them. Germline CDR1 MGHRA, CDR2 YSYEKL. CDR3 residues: CASSQDGAAGNTIYF. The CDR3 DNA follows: TGCGCCAGCAGCCAAGATGGGGCAGCCGGAAACACCATATATTTT.

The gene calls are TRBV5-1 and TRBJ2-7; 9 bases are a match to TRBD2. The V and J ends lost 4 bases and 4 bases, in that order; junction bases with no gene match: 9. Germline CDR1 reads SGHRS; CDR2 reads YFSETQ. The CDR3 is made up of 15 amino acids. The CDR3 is CASSLLTSGAYEQYF. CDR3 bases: TGCGCCAGCAGCCTGTTGACTAGCGGAGCTTACGAGCAGTACTTC. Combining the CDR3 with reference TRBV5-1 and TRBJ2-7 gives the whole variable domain KAGVTQTPRYLIKTRGQQVTLSCSPISGHRSVSWYQQTPGQGLQFLFEYFSETQRNKGNFPGRFSGRQFSNSRSEMNVSTLELGDSALYLCASSLLTSGAYEQYFGPGTRLTVT.

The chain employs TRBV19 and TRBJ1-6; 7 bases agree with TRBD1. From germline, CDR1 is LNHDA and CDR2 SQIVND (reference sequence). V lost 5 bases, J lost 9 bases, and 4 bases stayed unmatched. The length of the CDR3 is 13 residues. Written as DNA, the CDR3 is TGTGCCAGTAGTGGAACAGGGGTTTCACCCCTCCACTTT. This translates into CASSGTGVSPLHF.

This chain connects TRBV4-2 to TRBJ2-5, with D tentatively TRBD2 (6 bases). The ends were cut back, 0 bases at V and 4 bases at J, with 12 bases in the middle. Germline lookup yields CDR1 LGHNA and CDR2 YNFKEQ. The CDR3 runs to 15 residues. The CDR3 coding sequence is TGTGCCAGCAGCCAAGATTACCCCGGGAGAGAGACCCAGTACTTC. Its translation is CASSQDYPGRETQYF.

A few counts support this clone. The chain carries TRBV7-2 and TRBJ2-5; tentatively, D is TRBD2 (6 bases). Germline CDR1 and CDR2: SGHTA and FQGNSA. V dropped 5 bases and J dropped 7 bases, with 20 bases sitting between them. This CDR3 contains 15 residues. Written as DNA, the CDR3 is TGTGCCAGCAGCACGTACGGGACTTCGTCGGCGACCCAGTACTTC. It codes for CASSTYGTSSATQYF.

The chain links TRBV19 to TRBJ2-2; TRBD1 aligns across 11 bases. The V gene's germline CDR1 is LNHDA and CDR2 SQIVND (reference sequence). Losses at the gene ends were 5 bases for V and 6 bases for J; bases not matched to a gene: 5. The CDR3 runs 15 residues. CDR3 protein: CASSPRTGGSGELFF. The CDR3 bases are TGTGCCAGTAGTCCCAGGACAGGGGGCTCCGGGGAGCTGTTTTTT.

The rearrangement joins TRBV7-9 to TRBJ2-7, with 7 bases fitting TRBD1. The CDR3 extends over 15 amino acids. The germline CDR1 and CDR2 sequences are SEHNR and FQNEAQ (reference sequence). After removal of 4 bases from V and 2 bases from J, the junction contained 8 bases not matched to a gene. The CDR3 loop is CASSSGTVYPYEQYF. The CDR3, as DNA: TGTGCCAGCAGCTCAGGGACAGTATATCCCTACGAGCAGTACTTC.

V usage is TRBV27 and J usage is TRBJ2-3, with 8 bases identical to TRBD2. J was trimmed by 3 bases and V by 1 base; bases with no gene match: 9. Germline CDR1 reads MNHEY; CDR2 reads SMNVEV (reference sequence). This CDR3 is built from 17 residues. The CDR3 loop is CASSLYSGGAGTDTQYF. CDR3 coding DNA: TGTGCCAGCAGTTTATACTCGGGGGGGGCGGGGACAGATACGCAGTATTTT.

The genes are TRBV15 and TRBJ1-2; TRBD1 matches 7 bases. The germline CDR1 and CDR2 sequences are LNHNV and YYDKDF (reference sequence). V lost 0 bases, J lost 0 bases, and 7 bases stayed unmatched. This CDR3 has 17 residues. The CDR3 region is CATSRDGGGTANYGYTF. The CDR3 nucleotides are TGTGCCACCAGCAGAGATGGAGGAGGGACAGCTAACTATGGCTACACCTTC.

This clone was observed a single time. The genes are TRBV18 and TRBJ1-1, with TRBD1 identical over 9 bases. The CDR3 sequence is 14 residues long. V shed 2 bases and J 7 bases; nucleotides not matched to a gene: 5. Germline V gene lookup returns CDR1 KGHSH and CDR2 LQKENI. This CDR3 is CASSPRTGAGEAFF. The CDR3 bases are TGTGCCAGCTCACCAAGGACAGGGGCGGGTGAAGCTTTCTTT.

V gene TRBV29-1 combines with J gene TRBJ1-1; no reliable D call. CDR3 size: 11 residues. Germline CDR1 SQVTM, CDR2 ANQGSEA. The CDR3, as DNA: TGCAGTGTGACTTTGTTCACTGAAGCTTTCTTT. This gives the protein CSVTLFTEAFF. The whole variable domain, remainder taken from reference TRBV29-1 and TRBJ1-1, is SAVISQKPSRDICQRGTSLTIQCQVDSQVTMMFWYRQQPGQSLTLIATANQGSEATYESGFVIDKFPISRPNLTFSTLTVSNMSPEDSSIYLCSVTLFTEAFFGQGTRLTVV.

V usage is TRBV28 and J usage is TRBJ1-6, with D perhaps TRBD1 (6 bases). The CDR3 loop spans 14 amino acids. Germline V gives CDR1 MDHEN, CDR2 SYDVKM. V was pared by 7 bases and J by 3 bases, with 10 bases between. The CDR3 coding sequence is TGTGCCAGCACAGCGGACAGCTATAATTCACCCCTCCACTTT. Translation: CASTADSYNSPLHF.